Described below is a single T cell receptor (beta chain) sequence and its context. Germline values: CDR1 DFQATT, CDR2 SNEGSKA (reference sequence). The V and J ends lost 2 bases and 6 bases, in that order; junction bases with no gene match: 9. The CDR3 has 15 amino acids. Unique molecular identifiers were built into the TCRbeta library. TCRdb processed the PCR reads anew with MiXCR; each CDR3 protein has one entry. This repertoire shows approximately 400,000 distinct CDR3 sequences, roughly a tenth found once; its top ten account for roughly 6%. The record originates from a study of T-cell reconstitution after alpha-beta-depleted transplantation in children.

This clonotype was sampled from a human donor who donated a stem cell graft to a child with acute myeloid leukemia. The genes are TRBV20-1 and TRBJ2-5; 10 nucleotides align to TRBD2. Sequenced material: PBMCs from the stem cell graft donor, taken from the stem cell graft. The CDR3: CSARTLAGEPKTQYF. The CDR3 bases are TGCAGTGCTAGAACCCTAGCGGGAGAGCCAAAGACCCAGTACTTC.